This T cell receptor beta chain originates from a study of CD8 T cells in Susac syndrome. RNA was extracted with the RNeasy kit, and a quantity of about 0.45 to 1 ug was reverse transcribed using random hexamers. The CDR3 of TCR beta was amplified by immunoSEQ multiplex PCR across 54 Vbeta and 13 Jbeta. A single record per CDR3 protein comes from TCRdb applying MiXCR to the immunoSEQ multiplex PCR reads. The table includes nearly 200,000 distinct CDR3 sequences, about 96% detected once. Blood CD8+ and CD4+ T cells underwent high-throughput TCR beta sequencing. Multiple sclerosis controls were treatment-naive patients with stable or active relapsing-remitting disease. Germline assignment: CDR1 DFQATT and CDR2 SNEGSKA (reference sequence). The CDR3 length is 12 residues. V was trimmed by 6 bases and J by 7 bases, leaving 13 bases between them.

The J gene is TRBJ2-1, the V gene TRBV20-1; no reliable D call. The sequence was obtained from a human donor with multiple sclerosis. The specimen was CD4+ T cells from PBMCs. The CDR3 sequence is CSAPWGPNEQFF. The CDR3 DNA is TGCAGTGCACCCTGGGGTCCTAATGAGCAGTTCTTC.